The 30 T cell receptor beta chains in this list originate from one sample, sequenced in a study of cytomegalovirus exposure and HLA in healthy donors. TCRdb's copy holds only in-frame clones and misses some; the assay was immunoSEQ multiplex PCR. The sample holds about 200,000 clones, 70% to 85% seen once. The sample was PBMCs. The receptors shown here come from a woman under 40 in good health and CMV-seropositive.

V gene TRBV7-2 combines with J gene TRBJ1-2; D unresolved. V lost 1 base and J 5 bases, leaving 5 bases between the germline ends. The germline V gene has CDR1 SGHTA and CDR2 FQGNSA. The CDR3 has 12 residues. The CDR3 coding sequence is TGTGCCAGCAGCTTAGGTCGGTATGGCTACACCTTC. Residues: CASSLGRYGYTF.

The sample holds one count of this clone. J is TRBJ1-2 and V is TRBV6-1; D is ambiguous. This CDR3 contains 14 residues. Per the germline V gene, CDR1 is MNHNS and CDR2 is SASEGT. Trimming took off 1 base at V and 2 bases at J, with 8 bases between the two ends. CDR3 loop: CASSEGLPNYGYTF. For the CDR3, the DNA is TGTGCCAGCAGTGAAGGACTCCCAAACTATGGCTACACCTTC.

The V and J genes are TRBV9 and TRBJ2-1; no clear D gene. This CDR3 comprises 12 residues. The V end was cut by 4 bases, the J end by 6 bases, with 8 bases between. Germline CDR1 is SGDLS and CDR2 is YYNGEE. CDR3 region: CASSPLVNEQFF. For the CDR3, the DNA is TGTGCCAGCAGCCCCCTAGTCAATGAGCAGTTCTTC.

The rearrangement joins TRBV27 to TRBJ2-6; the match to TRBD2 covers 15 bases. The trim removed 2 bases at V and 1 base at J, leaving 9 bases unmatched. Germline loops: CDR1 MNHEY, CDR2 SMNVEV (reference sequence). The CDR3 is made up of 21 amino acids. This CDR3 is CASSLDGTSGRLKSGANVLTF. As DNA, the CDR3 is TGTGCCAGCAGTTTAGATGGGACTAGCGGGAGGTTGAAGTCTGGGGCCAACGTCCTGACTTTC.

V usage is TRBV30 and J usage is TRBJ2-7; 8 bases are shared with TRBD1. After removal of 4 bases from V and 3 bases from J, the junction contained 8 bases not matched to a gene. The CDR3 has 14 amino acids. The germline V gene encodes CDR1 GTSNPN and CDR2 SVGIG (reference sequence). CDR3 residues: CAWNLDRAYYEQYF. The CDR3 region has the DNA TGTGCCTGGAACCTGGACAGGGCCTACTACGAGCAGTACTTC. The complete variable domain, with remaining parts taken from reference TRBV30 and TRBJ2-7, reads SQTIHQWPATLVQPVGSPLSLECTVEGTSNPNLYWYRQAAGRGLQLLFYSVGIGQISSEVPQNLSASRPQDRQFILSSKKLLLSDSGFYLCAWNLDRAYYEQYFGPGTRLTVT.

V usage is TRBV5-1 and J usage is TRBJ2-7; D is possibly TRBD1 (5 bases). V shed 8 bases and J shed 6 bases, with 18 bases lying between them. CDR3 size: 13 residues. Germline CDR1 is SGHRS and CDR2 is YFSETQ. The CDR3 DNA follows: TGCGCCAGTGGACAATCTCCCCTCGGCGAGCAGTACTTC. Its protein is CASGQSPLGEQYF.

This clone is a singleton in its sample. The chain is built from TRBV28 and TRBJ2-3, with 7 bases aligning to TRBD2. V shed 1 base and J 0 bases; nucleotides not matched to a gene: 7. The CDR3 runs 17 residues. Germline loops: CDR1 MDHEN, CDR2 SYDVKM. CDR3 bases: TGTGCCAGCAGTTTATTTGCGGGGGTCGGGAGCACAGATACGCAGTATTTT. Encoded protein: CASSLFAGVGSTDTQYF.

This sequence joins TRBV28 and TRBJ1-1; D may be TRBD1 (6 bases). Germline V gene data show CDR1 as MDHEN and CDR2 as SYDVKM. V lost 2 bases to trimming and J lost 2 bases, with 9 bases between them. The CDR3 covers 14 residues. The CDR3 spells CASSLVGGNTEAFF. In nucleotides, the CDR3 is TGTGCCAGCAGTTTAGTAGGGGGTAACACTGAAGCTTTCTTT.

The rearrangement joins TRBV2 to TRBJ2-2; tentatively, D is TRBD1 (5 bases). The length of the CDR3 is 16 residues. In germline, CDR1 is SNHLY, CDR2 FYNNEI. V was shortened by 5 bases and J by 0 bases, with 13 bases between the two germline ends. CDR3 sequence reads: CASSSRGSSNTGELFF. DNA for the CDR3: TGTGCCAGCAGTTCAAGGGGCAGTTCGAACACCGGGGAGCTGTTTTTT.

The genes are TRBV5-1 and TRBJ2-1; D possibly corresponds to TRBD1 (5 bases). Germline V gene sequence: CDR1 SGHRS, CDR2 YFSETQ. This CDR3 comprises 16 residues. Between the trimmed V and J ends, which lost 4 bases and 1 base, there was a span of 15 bases. CDR3: CASSSLWTKSYNEQFF. The CDR3 region has the DNA TGCGCCAGCAGCAGCCTCTGGACAAAATCCTACAATGAGCAGTTCTTC.

This chain uses TRBV28 with TRBJ2-7; TRBD1 is a possible D gene (6 bases). The CDR3 covers 15 residues. V lost 3 bases to trimming and J lost 0 bases, with 12 bases between them. Germline CDR1 is MDHEN and CDR2 is SYDVKM. The CDR3 protein is CASSFRGAISYEQYF. CDR3 nucleotides: TGTGCCAGCAGTTTCAGGGGCGCGATCTCCTACGAGCAGTACTTC. The full variable domain, completed using reference TRBV28 and TRBJ2-7, is DVKVTQSSRYLVKRTGEKVFLECVQDMDHENMFWYRQDPGLGLRLIYFSYDVKMKEKGDIPEGYSVSREKKERFSLILESASTNQTSMYLCASSFRGAISYEQYFGPGTRLTVT.

This chain uses TRBV6-6 with TRBJ1-1; no firm D call. V was cut by 0 bases and J by 2 bases, with 10 bases left in between. Germline CDR1 and CDR2: MNHNY and SVGAGI (reference sequence). This CDR3 has 15 amino acids. CDR3: CASSYSPGSNTEAFF. CDR3 DNA: TGTGCCAGCAGTTACTCGCCGGGTTCCAACACTGAAGCTTTCTTT.

The gene calls are TRBV6-1 and TRBJ2-5, with D perhaps TRBD1 (5 bases). There are 13 residues in the CDR3. V was cut by 5 bases and J by 4 bases, with 11 bases left in between. Germline CDR1 is MNHNS and CDR2 is SASEGT. CDR3 residues: CASSKTVGETQYF. The CDR3 coding sequence is TGTGCCAGCAGTAAGACAGTGGGAGAGACCCAGTACTTC.

The chain links TRBV21-1 to TRBJ1-1; the table's D call TRBD1 went unverified against the DNA. TRBV21-1 is described as a pseudogene. The CDR3 covers 10 residues. The CDR3 DNA reads as TGTGCCAGCAGCTTCAGACAGGGTCTCTTT. Translated, it gives CASSFRQGLF.

The rearrangement uses TRBV5-4 and TRBJ2-5; 11 bases fit TRBD2. The CDR3 is 18 residues long. V was clipped by 3 bases and J by 4 bases; unmatched bases: 14. CDR1 SGHNT and CDR2 YYREEE come from the germline V gene (reference sequence). CDR3 amino acids: CASSSVWQLAGELETQYF. For the CDR3, the DNA is TGTGCCAGCAGCTCTGTATGGCAACTAGCGGGAGAACTAGAGACCCAGTACTTC.

The rearrangement joins TRBV7-3 to TRBJ2-2; 11 bases line up with TRBD1. Trimming removed 4 bases from V and 6 bases from J; junction bases left unmatched: 4. This CDR3 region has 15 residues. CDR1 is SGHTA, CDR2 FQGTGA, per germline. CDR3 amino acids: CASSSGQGAAGELFF. CDR3 DNA: TGTGCCAGCAGCTCCGGACAGGGGGCGGCCGGGGAGCTGTTTTTT. Full variable domain (remainder filled in from reference TRBV7-3 and TRBJ2-2): GAGVSQTPSNKVTEKGKYVELRCDPISGHTALYWYRQSLGQGPEFLIYFQGTGAADDSGLPNDRFFAVRPEGSVSTLKIQRTERGDSAVYLCASSSGQGAAGELFFGEGSRLTVL.

The chain carries TRBV6-5 and TRBJ1-1, with D uncertain. V lost 0 bases, J lost 1 base, and 9 bases lay in between. Germline V CDR1 and CDR2: MNHEY, SVGAGI. This CDR3 has 15 residues. CDR3 loop: CASSYSWGENTEAFF. The CDR3 DNA sequence: TGTGCCAGCAGTTACTCATGGGGAGAGAACACTGAAGCTTTCTTT.

The chain joins TRBV4-1 to TRBJ2-2; 10 positions agree with TRBD2. J gave up 7 bases and V 3 bases, and 8 bases lay outside the gene matches. The CDR3 has 16 amino acids. Germline loops: CDR1 MGHRA, CDR2 YSYEKL. In DNA form, the CDR3 reads TGCGCCAGCAGCCAGGGGCTAGCGGGAGTTATCGGGGAGCTGTTTTTT. Its translation is CASSQGLAGVIGELFF.

This chain connects TRBV6-5 to TRBJ1-2; 9 nucleotides agree with TRBD1. This CDR3 has 13 amino acids. J lost 7 bases, V lost 6 bases, and 6 bases had no gene match. The germline V gene has CDR1 MNHEY and CDR2 SVGAGI. The CDR3 DNA reads TGTGCCAGCAGAACAGGGGGCCCGGGTGGCTACACCTTC. Protein product: CASRTGGPGGYTF.

V usage is TRBV27 and J usage is TRBJ2-5, with D possibly TRBD1 on 6 matching bases. This CDR3 is 13 amino acids long. The germline V gene encodes CDR1 MNHEY and CDR2 SMNVEV (reference sequence). The V end was cut by 5 bases, the J end by 7 bases, with 14 bases between. The CDR3 coding sequence is TGTGCCAGCAGTCCAGGGACATTACGGACCCAGTACTTC. This encodes CASSPGTLRTQYF.

This chain links TRBV7-9 with TRBJ2-7; 10 bases line up with TRBD2. CDR1 SEHNR and CDR2 FQNEAQ come from the germline V gene (reference sequence). CDR3 length equals 15 residues. V lost 2 bases, J lost 2 bases, and 3 bases stayed unmatched. CDR3 sequence (DNA): TGTGCCAGCAGCTTAATTACTAGCGGGACCTACGAGCAGTACTTC. It translates to CASSLITSGTYEQYF.

This chain connects TRBV6-1 to TRBJ1-5; TRBD1 matches 9 bases. V lost 7 bases, J lost 3 bases, and 7 bases stayed unmatched. The germline CDR1 and CDR2 sequences are MNHNS and SASEGT. The CDR3 spans 15 residues. CDR3 in DNA: TGTGCCAGCAAACCGGGACAGGGCAACAATCAGCCCCAGCATTTT. Its translation: CASKPGQGNNQPQHF.

The chain employs TRBV27 and TRBJ2-1; D is perhaps TRBD2 (6 bases). The CDR3 extends over 15 amino acids. Germline V CDR1 and CDR2: MNHEY, SMNVEV (reference sequence). The V and J ends lost 5 bases and 6 bases respectively, with 17 bases between them. The CDR3 bases are TGTGCCAGCAGTCTAATAACTAGCACGAGCAATGAGCAGTTCTTC. Protein: CASSLITSTSNEQFF.

V is TRBV25-1 and J is TRBJ2-7, with TRBD1 identical over 9 bases. Germline V CDR1 and CDR2: MGHDK, SYGVNS. V was clipped by 6 bases and J by 3 bases; unmatched bases: 9. There are 15 residues in the CDR3. CDR3 in amino acids: CASSSNPTGGYEQYF. CDR3 nucleotides: TGTGCCAGCAGCTCAAACCCGACAGGGGGCTACGAGCAGTACTTC.

V and J are TRBV29-1 and TRBJ2-5, with D uncertain. The CDR3 has 10 residues. Germline V lookup: CDR1 SQVTM, CDR2 ANQGSEA. V dropped 4 bases and J dropped 5 bases, with 5 bases sitting between them. CDR3 sequence reads: CSVAVETQYF. The CDR3 DNA reads as TGCAGCGTTGCGGTCGAGACCCAGTACTTC.

J is TRBJ2-7 and V is TRBV7-9; 7 bases fit TRBD1. In germline, CDR1 is SEHNR, CDR2 FQNEAQ (reference sequence). CDR3 length equals 15 residues. V trimming: 1 base; J trimming: 4 bases; junction bases outside the gene matches: 7. The DNA for the CDR3 is TGTGCCAGCAGCTTAGGGAAGACAGGGTTGTACGAGCAGTACTTC. Its translation is CASSLGKTGLYEQYF.

The chain carries TRBV7-2 and TRBJ1-2; D unresolved. Trimming removed 4 bases from V and 7 bases from J, with 19 bases in between. Germline CDR1 and CDR2: SGHTA and FQGNSA. This CDR3 spans 15 amino acids. CDR3 region: CASSSTLANALGYTF. CDR3 sequence (DNA): TGTGCCAGCAGCTCGACGCTAGCTAACGCCCTTGGCTACACCTTC.

The chain combines TRBV9 with TRBJ2-5; D is perhaps TRBD1 (6 bases). The germline V and J ends were trimmed by 0 bases and 2 bases, with 11 bases remaining between them. CDR3 length equals 15 residues. Per the germline V gene, CDR1 is SGDLS and CDR2 is YYNGEE. The CDR3 loop reads CASSVVKGDQETQYF. CDR3 DNA: TGTGCCAGCAGCGTAGTAAAGGGGGATCAAGAGACCCAGTACTTC.

V and J are TRBV18 and TRBJ1-4; the match to TRBD1 covers 9 bases. The CDR3 loop spans 15 amino acids. The V segment lost 3 bases and the J segment 7 bases; nucleotides outside the gene matches: 6. CDR1 is KGHSH and CDR2 is LQKENI in the germline V gene. The DNA for the CDR3 is TGTGCCAGCTCACCGCGGGACAGGGTACGTGAAAAACTGTTTTTT. Protein product: CASSPRDRVREKLFF.

The chain couples TRBV6-1 to TRBJ2-1; 7 bases match TRBD2. Germline V lookup: CDR1 MNHNS, CDR2 SASEGT. V was clipped by 8 bases and J by 6 bases; unmatched bases: 13. The CDR3 sequence is 15 residues long. CDR3 sequence (DNA): TGTGCCAGCGGCATGCTAGCGGCGGCCGGCAATGAGCAGTTCTTC. This sequence encodes CASGMLAAAGNEQFF.